Given below is one TCR beta chain in context. Its antigen is still unknown. This record comes from a study of beta chain features in type 1 diabetes. Background on the study: Similarity in age, gender and cell yields was seen between patients and healthy donors. Study-wide points: All four CD4+ subsets from Type 1 diabetes patients carried moderately but significantly shorter TCRB CDR3s.

The authors reverse transcribed all of the isolated RNA, so sequencing captured expressed TCRB transcripts. Using immunoSEQ multiplex PCR, the repertoire was profiled, and TCRdb retains in-frame clones only, with some absent. The sample yields about 240,000 clones, more than 11% seen once. The TCR originated in a man between 25 and 39 years old with type 1 diabetes. Sequenced: naive CD4+ T cells from blood.

The CDR3 reads CASSLARGMPVGDEQYF. The CDR3, as DNA: TGTGCCAGCAGCTTAGCCCGGGGGATGCCCGTAGGGGACGAGCAGTACTTC. The chain is built from TRBV7-9 and TRBJ2-7; tentatively, D is TRBD2 (6 bases). Germline loops: CDR1 SEHNR, CDR2 FQNEAQ (reference sequence). The V end lost 0 bases, the J end lost 5 bases, and 20 bases lay between the germline ends. This CDR3 comprises 17 residues.